The 24 T cell receptor beta chains given below trace back to one sample, sequenced in a study of T cell responses to AZD1222 COVID-19 vaccine. This table comes from immunoSEQ multiplex PCR, and its TCRdb copy is limited to in-frame clones, with some not included. The data contain about 140,000 clones, 80% to 90% of them singletons. Sequencing used peripheral blood, obtained on day 0 of AZD1222 vaccination. The receptors shown here come from an adult in good health.

The chain combines TRBV29-1 with TRBJ2-1, with 9 bases identical to TRBD2. The CDR3 is made up of 13 amino acids. Germline lookup yields CDR1 SQVTM and CDR2 ANQGSEA. The V segment lost 8 bases and the J segment 10 bases; nucleotides outside the gene matches: 12. CDR3 sequence reads: CSPVLAGLGEQFF. CDR3 nucleotide sequence: TGCAGCCCTGTGCTAGCGGGATTAGGAGAGCAGTTCTTC.

The gene calls are TRBV2 and TRBJ1-6; D is unclear. The germline V and J ends were trimmed by 4 bases and 7 bases, with 14 bases remaining between them. The V gene's germline CDR1 is SNHLY and CDR2 FYNNEI. The CDR3 totals 15 residues. The CDR3 nucleotides are TGTGCCAGCAGTGGGGCCGAGGGCCCAAATTCACCCCTCCACTTT. Its translation: CASSGAEGPNSPLHF.

The genes are TRBV19 and TRBJ2-3, with D uncertain. The V gene lost 1 base and the J gene lost 6 bases, with 17 bases spanning the gap. This CDR3 has 16 amino acids. Germline CDR1 is LNHDA and CDR2 is SQIVND (reference sequence). CDR3 sequence: CASSIAGNSYVDTQYF. As DNA, the CDR3 is TGTGCCAGTAGTATAGCTGGTAATAGTTATGTGGATACGCAGTATTTT.

This sequence joins TRBV6-4 and TRBJ2-3; D perhaps matches TRBD1 (5 bases). V lost 3 bases to trimming and J lost 4 bases, with 14 bases between them. The CDR3 has 15 amino acids. Germline V gene data show CDR1 as MRHNA and CDR2 as SNTAGT. CDR3 nucleotides: TGTGCCAGCAGTGAACAAGGGGCTGGGGCAGATACGCAGTATTTT. Protein: CASSEQGAGADTQYF.

This chain links TRBV28 with TRBJ1-2, with a weak D call TRBD1 (6 bases). CDR3 length: 13 residues. Germline assignment: CDR1 MDHEN and CDR2 SYDVKM. The V gene lost 5 bases and the J gene lost 1 base, with 8 bases spanning the gap. CDR3 coding DNA: TGTGCCAGCAGTACAGGGATTAACTATGGCTACACCTTC. Translated, it gives CASSTGINYGYTF.

CDR3 sequence (DNA): TGTGCCAGCAGTCGACAGGGGAACTATGAAGCTTTCTTT. It specifies CASSRQGNYEAFF. The rearrangement links TRBV27 to TRBJ1-1; TRBD1 matches 8 bases. Germline V gives CDR1 MNHEY, CDR2 SMNVEV (reference sequence). CDR3 length: 13 amino acids. Losses at the gene ends were 5 bases for V and 7 bases for J; bases not matched to a gene: 6.

J is TRBJ1-1 and V is TRBV6-5, with TRBD1 matching over 7 bases. The CDR3 has 12 residues. The germline gives CDR1 MNHEY, CDR2 SVGAGI. With 7 bases clipped from V and 4 bases from J, the junction kept 3 bases outside the gene matches. The CDR3 is CASTRGGTEAFF. CDR3 coding DNA: TGTGCCAGCACCAGGGGGGGCACTGAAGCTTTCTTT.

The chain has TRBV27 and TRBJ1-2; D possibly corresponds to TRBD1 (5 bases). The CDR3 is made up of 14 amino acids. Germline V CDR1 and CDR2: MNHEY, SMNVEV (reference sequence). V dropped 5 bases and J dropped 4 bases, with 14 bases sitting between them. The CDR3 DNA reads TGTGCCAGCAGTCGGGGGGGTCCGGGCTATGGCTACACCTTC. Amino acids: CASSRGGPGYGYTF.

This rearrangement joins TRBV18 to TRBJ1-6; D remains ambiguous. With 6 bases removed from V and 6 bases from J, the gap between germline ends came to 9 bases. CDR1 is KGHSH and CDR2 is LQKENI in the germline V gene. The CDR3 sequence is 13 residues long. CDR3 nucleotide sequence: TGTGCCAGCTCCCCAACGCTTAATTCACCCCTCCACTTT. This translates into CASSPTLNSPLHF.

This chain uses TRBV7-3 with TRBJ2-1, with 11 bases lining up with TRBD2. After removal of 4 bases from V and 4 bases from J, the junction contained 3 bases not matched to a gene. There are 15 residues in the CDR3. Germline assignment: CDR1 SGHTA and CDR2 FQGTGA. In DNA, the CDR3 is TGTGCCAGCAGCTGGGGACTAGCGGAATACAATGAGCAGTTCTTC. Translation: CASSWGLAEYNEQFF.

In nucleotides, the CDR3 is TGTGCCAGCAGCCAGGGGGAGGGGTACGAGCAGTACTTC. Amino acid sequence: CASSQGEGYEQYF. The chain carries TRBV7-3 and TRBJ2-7; D tentatively reads TRBD1 or TRBD2 (7 bases each). V was cut by 5 bases and J by 4 bases, with 12 bases left in between. Germline lookup yields CDR1 SGHTA and CDR2 FQGTGA. The CDR3 spans 13 residues.

V usage is TRBV10-1 and J usage is TRBJ2-5; D gene ambiguous. Per germline, CDR1 WNHNN and CDR2 SYGVQD (reference sequence). Trimming left V 4 bases short and J 1 base short, with 7 bases between. The CDR3 contains 13 residues. This chain's CDR3 is CASSGEVQETQYF. The DNA of the CDR3 is TGCGCCAGCAGTGGAGAGGTCCAAGAGACCCAGTACTTC.

The genes are TRBV30 and TRBJ2-3; 10 nucleotides align to TRBD1. The length of the CDR3 is 13 residues. Germline CDR1 GTSNPN, CDR2 SVGIG (reference sequence). The V and J ends lost 8 bases and 5 bases, in that order; junction bases with no gene match: 7. The CDR3 loop reads CARDRGPLDTQYF. The CDR3 DNA reads TGTGCCCGGGACAGGGGACCTTTAGATACGCAGTATTTT.

This clone was recorded once. The rearrangement links TRBV30 to TRBJ2-7, with TRBD1 as a possible D gene (7 bases). The CDR3 sequence is 12 residues long. The germline gives CDR1 GTSNPN, CDR2 SVGIG (reference sequence). Trimming cost V 4 bases and J 1 base, with 8 bases left between them. The CDR3 DNA follows: TGTGCCTGGACAGGGGGGTCCTACGAGCAGTACTTC. It specifies CAWTGGSYEQYF.

The chain recombines TRBV2 with TRBJ2-7; TRBD2 might be the D (6 bases). Germline V gene data show CDR1 as SNHLY and CDR2 as FYNNEI. CDR3 length equals 15 residues. V lost 1 base and J lost 2, with 12 bases in between. The CDR3 loop is CASSEGLAEPYEQYF. Written as DNA, the CDR3 is TGTGCCAGCAGTGAAGGATTAGCGGAGCCCTACGAGCAGTACTTC. The variable domain in full, completed from reference TRBV2 and TRBJ2-7, reads EPEVTQTPSHQVTQMGQEVILRCVPISNHLYFYWYRQILGQKVEFLVSFYNNEISEKSEIFDDQFSVERPDGSNFTLKIRSTKLEDSAMYFCASSEGLAEPYEQYFGPGTRLTVT.

The rearrangement links TRBV3-1 (or the pseudogene TRBV3-2) to TRBJ2-1; D is perhaps TRBD1 (6 bases). Germline CDR1 and CDR2: LGHDT and YNNKEL (reference sequence). Trimming shortened V by 6 bases and J by 1 base, and 13 bases separated the two germline ends. The CDR3 totals 15 residues. The CDR3 coding sequence is TGTGCCAGCAGACACAGGGAAATGTCCTACAATGAGCAGTTCTTC. Translation: CASRHREMSYNEQFF.

This CDR3 is CGGGRDTQYF. CDR3 sequence (DNA): TGTGGGGGGGGTAGGGATACGCAGTATTTT. This chain uses TRBV30 with TRBJ2-3; 7 bases are shared with TRBD2. This CDR3 contains 10 residues. Germline V lookup: CDR1 GTSNPN, CDR2 SVGIG (reference sequence).

This sequence joins TRBV7-9 and TRBJ2-3, with D possibly matching TRBD2 (6 bases). The CDR3 extends over 17 amino acids. Per the germline V gene, CDR1 is SEHNR and CDR2 is FQNEAQ (reference sequence). V dropped 4 bases and J dropped 2 bases, with 19 bases sitting between them. CDR3 sequence reads: CASSYLGLRQYTDTQYF. The DNA for the CDR3 is TGTGCCAGCAGCTATTTGGGACTTCGACAATACACAGATACGCAGTATTTT.

The V and J genes are TRBV28 and TRBJ1-1; the D is unclear. The CDR3 covers 16 residues. Germline values: CDR1 MDHEN, CDR2 SYDVKM. V gave up 1 base and J gave up 5 bases, with 17 bases separating them. In nucleotides, the CDR3 is TGTGCCAGCAGTTTATTAAGTTTAGGTGACGAGACTGAAGCTTTCTTT. Residues: CASSLLSLGDETEAFF.

The chain couples TRBV4-2 to TRBJ1-5; 8 nucleotides line up with TRBD1. V trimming: 3 bases; J trimming: 5 bases; junction bases outside the gene matches: 9. This CDR3 is 16 amino acids long. CDR1 and CDR2 (germline): LGHNA, YNFKEQ. Here the CDR3 reads CASSQMDRETDQPQHF. CDR3 coding DNA: TGTGCCAGCAGCCAGATGGACAGGGAAACTGATCAGCCCCAGCATTTT.

The chain recombines TRBV20-1 with TRBJ1-6; TRBD1 is a possible D gene (5 bases). Per the germline V gene, CDR1 is DFQATT and CDR2 is SNEGSKA (reference sequence). There are 17 residues in the CDR3. V dropped 6 bases and J dropped 7 bases, with 25 bases sitting between them. DNA of the CDR3: TGCAGTGCGAGTACTTTGGCAGGGTGGAGGGAAAATTCACCCCTCCACTTT. Amino acid sequence: CSASTLAGWRENSPLHF.

The chain combines TRBV12-5 with TRBJ2-1, with TRBD1 matching over 9 bases. V shed 8 bases and J 7 bases; nucleotides not matched to a gene: 6. The CDR3 has 13 residues. From germline, CDR1 is LGHNT and CDR2 FRNRAP. CDR3 DNA: TGTGCTAGTACCATCGACAGGGGGAATGAGCAGTTCTTC. Its translation is CASTIDRGNEQFF.

The chain recombines TRBV6-2 or TRBV6-3 with TRBJ1-1; 7 bases fit TRBD1. Germline assignment: CDR1 MNHEY and CDR2 SVGEGT. The CDR3 has 17 amino acids. V lost 3 bases to trimming and J lost 10 bases; unmatched junction nucleotides: 20. CDR3 nucleotide sequence: TGTGCCAGCAGTTATTACTCACAGGGGCTTACCCCCGACGCAGCTTTCTTT. Its protein product is CASSYYSQGLTPDAAFF.

V usage is TRBV7-9 and J usage is TRBJ2-3; the match to TRBD2 covers 11 bases. The CDR3 is made up of 16 amino acids. The ends lost 5 bases at V and 2 bases at J; junction bases unmatched: 6. Germline values: CDR1 SEHNR, CDR2 FQNEAQ (reference sequence). CDR3 nucleotide sequence: TGTGCCAGCAGCCCCCAACTAGCGGGAGTCACAGATACGCAGTATTTT. Translation gives CASSPQLAGVTDTQYF.